One sample yielded the 15 T cell receptor beta chains listed below, sequenced in a study of regulatory T cells in long-lasting Graves disease. Construction of TCR beta libraries relied on iRepertoire HTBI primers and on Arm-PCR targeting CDR3 regions. Using its own MiXCR run on the multiplex PCR reads, TCRdb lists one record per CDR3 protein. The table has a few hundred thousand distinct CDR3 sequences, 20% to 30% seen once. Sample time point: persistent/refractory GD, antithyroid drugs over 5 years with positive TRAb. Researchers made the TCR library from RNA that was extracted from PBMCs. The source material was peripheral blood mononuclear cells (PBMCs), sampled when the disease was refractory, from a patient treated with antithyroid drugs. The receptors derive from a female donor with Graves disease.

The chain uses TRBV7-8 and TRBJ1-5; D perhaps matches TRBD1 (5 bases). The CDR3 contains 14 residues. In germline, CDR1 is SGHVS, CDR2 FQNEAQ. V lost 5 bases, J lost 6 bases, and 14 bases lay in between. The DNA of the CDR3 is TGTGCCAGCAGCGAACAGGTTAGAGGTCAGCCCCAGCATTTT. It encodes CASSEQVRGQPQHF.

The chain uses TRBV6-1 and TRBJ2-7; TRBD1 agrees at 8 bases. The germline V gene has CDR1 MNHNS and CDR2 SASEGT. There are 14 residues in the CDR3. V lost 6 bases and J lost 6; bases outside the gene matches: 10. CDR3 in DNA: TGTGCCAGCAGCCGAACCGGGACAGGCTCCGAGCAGTACTTC. This encodes CASSRTGTGSEQYF.

V usage is TRBV12-3 or TRBV12-4 and J usage is TRBJ2-4; D is possibly TRBD1 or TRBD2 (5 bases each). With 3 bases removed from V and 1 base from J, the gap between germline ends came to 16 bases. This CDR3 has 17 amino acids. The CDR3 nucleotides read TGTGCCAGCAGTTTGGGACCCGGGAATTGGGCCAAAAACATTCAGTACTTC. It specifies CASSLGPGNWAKNIQYF.

The CDR3, as DNA: TGTGCCAGCAGCTTGGATCGGGGACTGGGTGGGGTCTACAATGAGCAGTTCTTC. Translated: CASSLDRGLGGVYNEQFF. The rearrangement joins TRBV5-5 to TRBJ2-1; maybe TRBD2 (6 bases). Germline CDR1 is SGHKS and CDR2 is YYEKEE (reference sequence). CDR3 length equals 18 residues. V dropped 0 bases and J dropped 3 bases, with 19 bases sitting between them.

The chain couples TRBV4-3 to TRBJ2-3; D remains unclear. In germline, CDR1 is LGHNA, CDR2 YSLEER. Trimming left V 1 base short and J 5 bases short, with 7 bases between. This CDR3 has 13 amino acids. This chain's CDR3 is CASSQVPGDTQYF. DNA of the CDR3: TGCGCCAGCAGCCAAGTACCGGGAGATACGCAGTATTTT.

This clonotype was counted only a few times. The J gene is TRBJ1-2, the V gene TRBV20-1, with 7 bases that match TRBD1. Germline values: CDR1 DFQATT, CDR2 SNEGSKA (reference sequence). The trim removed 0 bases at V and 10 bases at J, leaving 14 bases unmatched. The CDR3 spans 15 residues. The CDR3 bases are TGCAGTGCTAGAGATCCCGAGACAGGGACCCTACTCTACACCTTC. Translation: CSARDPETGTLLYTF.

A few counts support this clonotype. V is TRBV6-1 and J is TRBJ2-7; D tentatively reads TRBD1 or TRBD2 (5 bases each). V lost 7 bases and J 2 bases, leaving 15 bases between the germline ends. The V gene's germline CDR1 is MNHNS and CDR2 SASEGT. This CDR3 has 14 amino acids. CDR3 loop: CASNFNTGPYEQYF. CDR3 sequence (DNA): TGTGCCAGCAACTTTAATACGGGACCCTACGAGCAGTACTTC.

Many counts were recorded for this clonotype. The chain is built from TRBV28 and TRBJ2-7; D is uncertain. From germline, CDR1 is MDHEN and CDR2 SYDVKM. This CDR3 is 14 amino acids long. The V and J ends lost 10 bases and 1 base respectively, with 17 bases between them. The CDR3 loop is CATVSLSNSYEQYF. DNA for the CDR3: TGTGCCACCGTTAGCCTGAGTAATTCCTACGAGCAGTACTTC.

This clonotype was detected many times. The chain couples TRBV2 to TRBJ1-5; no definite D call. Per germline, CDR1 SNHLY and CDR2 FYNNEI. V was cut by 6 bases and J by 3 bases, with 12 bases left in between. CDR3 length equals 14 residues. CDR3 in DNA: TGTGCCAGCAGCGAGATCTCCGCCAATCAGCCCCAGCATTTT. Translated, it gives CASSEISANQPQHF.

This clonotype was seen at least ten times. The chain combines TRBV2 with TRBJ1-5; D unclear. Trimming stripped 3 bases from V and 7 bases from J, with 13 bases between. CDR1 and CDR2 from the germline V gene are SNHLY and FYNNEI. The CDR3 covers 14 residues. The CDR3 sequence is CASSEVRTHQPQHF. In DNA, the CDR3 is TGTGCCAGCAGTGAGGTCCGTACACACCAGCCCCAGCATTTT.

The rearrangement joins TRBV2 to TRBJ2-1; D perhaps matches TRBD1 (6 bases). The CDR3 runs 16 residues. Germline values: CDR1 SNHLY, CDR2 FYNNEI. Trimming removed 5 bases at V and 3 bases at J, with 17 bases between. The CDR3 sequence: CASSSLQGSIYNEQFF. The CDR3 DNA is TGTGCCAGCAGTTCGCTTCAGGGGTCAATCTACAATGAGCAGTTCTTC.

There are many counts of this clonotype. The chain links TRBV6-5 to TRBJ2-7, with 7 bases that match TRBD2. CDR1 MNHEY and CDR2 SVGAGI come from the germline V gene. J gave up 5 bases and V 3 bases, and 10 bases lay outside the gene matches. The CDR3 consists of 15 residues. The CDR3 is CASSYLRSGRDEQYF. The CDR3 DNA sequence: TGTGCCAGCAGTTATCTTCGTTCGGGGAGGGACGAGCAGTACTTC.

This rearrangement joins TRBV5-8 to TRBJ2-2; TRBD1 or TRBD2 may be the D gene (5 bases each). Trimming removed 3 bases at V and 1 base at J, with 10 bases between. CDR1 SGHTS and CDR2 YDEGEE come from the germline V gene. This CDR3 spans 15 amino acids. Written as DNA, the CDR3 is TGTGCCAGCAGCTCGGGACGGAGGAACACCGGGGAGCTGTTTTTT. Protein: CASSSGRRNTGELFF.

This clonotype has more than one count but fewer than ten. The V call is TRBV7-9, the J call TRBJ2-4, with 10 bases that match TRBD2. V gave up 7 bases and J gave up 7 bases; unmatched junction bases: 7. Germline V gives CDR1 SEHNR, CDR2 FQNEAQ (reference sequence). The CDR3 is 14 amino acids. CDR3 bases: TGTGCCAGCACCCCTAGCGGGAGTAAGAACATTCAGTACTTC. The encoded protein is CASTPSGSKNIQYF.

The table lists this clonotype with many counts. The chain carries TRBV29-1 and TRBJ1-4; D is ambiguous. CDR1 SQVTM and CDR2 ANQGSEA come from the germline V gene. The CDR3 sequence is 13 residues long. The V gene lost 4 bases and the J gene lost 1 base, with 7 bases spanning the gap. CDR3 nucleotide sequence: TGCAGCGTTGCGTCGGGAACTAATGAAAAACTGTTTTTT. Its protein is CSVASGTNEKLFF.